This T cell receptor (beta chain) is from a study of T cells in localized non-small cell lung cancer. The length of the CDR3 is 14 residues. Germline assignment: CDR1 MNHEY and CDR2 SVGAGI. The V end was cut by 0 bases, the J end by 2 bases, with 7 bases between. Sequencing was performed with immunoSEQ multiplex PCR; in TCRdb, only in-frame clones are kept and a portion is missing. Among about 53,000 clones, over 80% were seen once, and the ten largest hold roughly a sixth. The material sequenced was peripheral blood mononuclear cells, taken before any cancer treatment. The source of this sequence is a man aged 40 to 70 with stage III lung adenocarcinoma. V is TRBV6-5 and J is TRBJ1-2; D is unresolved. The CDR3 loop is CASSYSSRNYGYTF. The CDR3 coding sequence is TGTGCCAGCAGTTACTCGAGCCGGAACTATGGCTACACCTTC.